This TCR beta chain was obtained from a study of cytomegalovirus exposure and HLA in healthy donors. The primer mix had 60 Vbeta and 13 Jbeta primers. Measured with immunoSEQ multiplex PCR; TCRdb has only the in-frame clones, and not every one. Of over 85,000 clones listed, approximately 80% are singletons. Trimming took 1 base from V and 5 from J, leaving 17 bases between them. CDR3 length: 16 amino acids. Germline CDR1 reads SEHNR; CDR2 reads FQNEAQ (reference sequence). Sequencing input: PBMCs. This chain joins TRBV7-9 and TRBJ2-5; no definite D call. The TCR originated in a female donor in good health and CMV-seronegative. The CDR3 protein is CASSLGGVRTGETQYF. The CDR3 coding sequence is TGTGCCAGCAGCTTAGGCGGAGTCAGAACTGGGGAGACCCAGTACTTC.